This passage covers 25 T cell receptor beta chains from one sample sequenced in a study of shared clonotypes between healthy human individuals (dated by TCRdb to the early 2020s). Library method: the immunoSEQ multiplex PCR assay. What TCRdb holds here is the immuneACCESS table cut down to in-frame rearrangements. Part of the clones is not present; checked against another copy, under half of the missing clones reflect an unresolved V gene, and the others are unexplained. This sample comprises roughly 1 million clones, approximately 80% of them detected only once. The ten largest clones capture about 0.52% of the sample. The sequencing input was memory CD4+ T cells from PBMCs. The cell subset or site label, read with the paper, signifies: CD45RA-negative fraction. Every receptor here comes from a man between 18 and 29 years old in good health. Some clones in this sample may be carry-over from other donors' samples.

This clone has just a few counts. This chain links TRBV4-2 with TRBJ2-7; 7 bases are shared with TRBD2. This CDR3 spans 16 amino acids. CDR1 LGHNA and CDR2 YNFKEQ come from the germline V gene. V lost 0 bases, J lost 2 bases, and 7 bases stayed unmatched. CDR3 residues: CASSQDGAGTTYEQYF. In DNA, the CDR3 is TGTGCCAGCAGCCAAGATGGGGCAGGGACTACCTACGAGCAGTACTTC.

The V and J genes are TRBV28 and TRBJ1-2, with TRBD1 identical over 8 bases. The V and J ends lost 4 bases and 4 bases, in that order; junction bases with no gene match: 8. In germline, CDR1 is MDHEN, CDR2 SYDVKM. CDR3 length: 15 residues. The CDR3 coding sequence is TGTGCCAGCAGTTCGAGACGGACAGGGCTCTATGGCTACACCTTC. Protein product: CASSSRRTGLYGYTF.

In this sample, this clone turned up a few times. J is TRBJ2-5 and V is TRBV5-4; TRBD2 matches at 7 bases. The germline V gene has CDR1 SGHNT and CDR2 YYREEE (reference sequence). The CDR3 contains 14 residues. J was trimmed by 6 bases and V by 3 bases; bases with no gene match: 8. The CDR3 region has the DNA TGTGCCAGCAGCTGGGGGGGTAGCGTGCAGACCCAGTACTTC. Its protein product is CASSWGGSVQTQYF.

The genes are TRBV5-1 and TRBJ2-7; TRBD2 is a possible D gene (6 bases). The V end lost 4 bases, the J end lost 6 bases, and 17 bases lay between the germline ends. The CDR3 totals 14 residues. Germline CDR1 is SGHRS and CDR2 is YFSETQ. CDR3 DNA sequence: TGCGCCAGCAGCCCTAGGGACTCCGTGGGCGAGCAGTACTTC. Protein: CASSPRDSVGEQYF.

V and J are TRBV6-5 and TRBJ1-2; the D gene is possibly TRBD1 (5 bases). The CDR3 is 12 amino acids. Trimming stripped 11 bases from V and 6 bases from J, with 16 bases between. The V gene's germline CDR1 is MNHEY and CDR2 SVGAGI. CDR3 loop: CACRLQDNGYTF. The CDR3 coding sequence is TGTGCCTGCCGGCTCCAGGACAATGGCTACACCTTC.

The chain employs TRBV5-1 and TRBJ2-3, with D perhaps matching TRBD2 (5 bases). This CDR3 contains 13 residues. The germline CDR1 and CDR2 sequences are SGHRS and YFSETQ. Trimming shortened V by 3 bases and J by 2 bases, and 7 bases separated the two germline ends. DNA of the CDR3: TGCGCCAGCAGCTACGGACTCACAGATACGCAGTATTTT. It specifies CASSYGLTDTQYF.

The chain joins TRBV5-6 to TRBJ2-7, with TRBD2 matching 12 bases. Germline CDR1 is SGHDT and CDR2 is YYEEEE. This CDR3 has 17 amino acids. V dropped 0 bases and J dropped 5; count of bases not matched to a gene: 9. The DNA for the CDR3 is TGTGCCAGCAGCTTGGGTCCTAGCGGGAGGGCCTTTCACGAGCAGTACTTC. It encodes CASSLGPSGRAFHEQYF.

The chain has TRBV6-1 and TRBJ1-1, with D tentatively TRBD1 (6 bases). The CDR3 consists of 13 residues. Trimming removed 7 bases at V and 4 bases at J, with 13 bases between. The germline V gene has CDR1 MNHNS and CDR2 SASEGT. The CDR3 nucleotides are TGTGCCAGCAAACAGGGAGGAGGCACTGAAGCTTTCTTT. This gives the protein CASKQGGGTEAFF.

The chain combines TRBV9 with TRBJ1-2; D is unclear. This CDR3 has 12 residues. V lost 0 bases to trimming and J lost 8 bases, with 8 bases between them. The germline gives CDR1 SGDLS, CDR2 YYNGEE. The CDR3 here is CASSVVEQGYTF. CDR3 nucleotides: TGTGCCAGCAGCGTAGTGGAGCAAGGCTACACCTTC. The full variable domain, with the rest looked up from reference TRBV9 and TRBJ1-2, is DSGVTQTPKHLITATGQRVTLRCSPRSGDLSVYWYQQSLDQGLQFLIQYYNGEERAKGNILERFSAQQFPDLHSELNLSSLELGDSALYFCASSVVEQGYTFGSGTRLTVV.

The chain employs TRBV13 and TRBJ2-1; tentatively, D is TRBD2 (6 bases). The V and J ends lost 0 bases and 2 bases respectively, with 14 bases between them. Germline V gene data show CDR1 as PRHDT and CDR2 as FYEKMQ (reference sequence). The CDR3 is made up of 17 amino acids. CDR3 protein: CASSLGARGWAYNEQFF. The CDR3 DNA reads TGTGCCAGCAGCTTAGGGGCCCGGGGGTGGGCCTACAATGAGCAGTTCTTC.

The genes are TRBV7-8 and TRBJ2-5, with no clear D. CDR3 size: 16 residues. Between the trimmed V and J ends, which lost 4 bases and 3 bases, there was a span of 18 bases. Germline V gene lookup returns CDR1 SGHVS and CDR2 FQNEAQ. The chain's CDR3 is CASSSDLARSKETQYF. In nucleotides, the CDR3 is TGTGCCAGCAGCTCAGACTTGGCCAGGAGTAAAGAGACCCAGTACTTC.

V and J are TRBV10-3 and TRBJ2-2; no firm D call. The CDR3 is 13 residues long. Germline V gives CDR1 ENHRY, CDR2 SYGVKD. The ends were cut back, 0 bases at V and 4 bases at J, with 3 bases in the middle. CDR3 sequence (DNA): TGTGCCATCAGTGAGTCTGGCACCGGGGAGCTGTTTTTT. Its translation is CAISESGTGELFF.

This clone was counted once. The chain uses TRBV7-2 and TRBJ2-1, with TRBD2 matching over 11 bases. V was pared by 5 bases and J by 4 bases, with 7 bases of the junction left unmatched. The CDR3 runs 16 residues. Germline CDR1 and CDR2: SGHTA and FQGNSA. This CDR3 is CASSPSGTSGYNEQFF. The CDR3 region has the DNA TGTGCCAGCAGCCCCTCCGGGACTAGCGGTTACAATGAGCAGTTCTTC.

The genes are TRBV29-1 and TRBJ2-2; possibly TRBD1 for D (6 bases). Germline CDR1 reads SQVTM; CDR2 reads ANQGSEA. The CDR3 loop spans 13 amino acids. With 5 bases removed from V and 0 bases from J, the gap between germline ends came to 7 bases. CDR3: CSVWGPNTGELFF. The CDR3 DNA sequence: TGCAGCGTTTGGGGGCCGAACACCGGGGAGCTGTTTTTT.

A remark on this clone: The same CDR3 can be traced to other DNA sequences in this sample. CDR3 amino acids: CASSPDRQETQYF. The CDR3 nucleotides are TGTGCCAGCTCACCAGATCGCCAAGAGACCCAGTACTTC. This chain links TRBV18 with TRBJ2-5; D remains unclear. Trimming removed 2 bases at V and 1 base at J, with 5 bases between. The CDR3 is 13 amino acids. Germline V gene data show CDR1 as KGHSH and CDR2 as LQKENI.

This chain links TRBV6-5 with TRBJ2-7; D is ambiguous. The V end was cut by 0 bases, the J end by 9 bases, with 9 bases between. The CDR3 spans 12 residues. The germline gives CDR1 MNHEY, CDR2 SVGAGI. The CDR3: CASSYSVDVQYF. CDR3 bases: TGTGCCAGCAGTTACTCGGTCGATGTGCAGTACTTC.

This chain connects TRBV19 to TRBJ1-1; a possible D gene is TRBD1 (5 bases). The CDR3 totals 13 residues. V lost 7 bases and J 6 bases, leaving 15 bases between the germline ends. Germline values: CDR1 LNHDA, CDR2 SQIVND (reference sequence). CDR3 DNA: TGTGCCAGTACGATGAGGGGAAACGCTGAAGCTTTCTTT. Amino acid sequence: CASTMRGNAEAFF.

The chain couples TRBV11-2 to TRBJ2-2; 9 nucleotides align to TRBD2. V shed 8 bases, J shed 4 bases, and the junction held 11 bases outside the gene matches. This CDR3 region has 16 residues. Germline V lookup: CDR1 SGHAT, CDR2 FQNNGV. DNA of the CDR3: TGTGCCAGCTCGCCGGGGCGCGGGAGGGCCACCGGGGAGCTGTTTTTT. Its translation: CASSPGRGRATGELFF.

CDR3 bases: TGTGCCAGCAGTGAAGGGCTAGCGGGGCCGGGTTACGAGCAGTACTTC. Amino acid sequence: CASSEGLAGPGYEQYF. The chain combines TRBV25-1 with TRBJ2-7; 9 bases fit TRBD2. Germline CDR1 and CDR2: MGHDK and SYGVNS. The CDR3 has 16 residues. V gave up 2 bases and J gave up 4 bases; unmatched junction bases: 9.

This clone was picked up a small number of times. The same CDR3 arises from other DNA sequences in this sample as well. This chain uses TRBV7-2 with TRBJ2-7; no reliable D call. The CDR3 spans 12 residues. The V end lost 1 base, the J end lost 3 bases, and 4 bases lay between the germline ends. From germline, CDR1 is SGHTA and CDR2 FQGNSA. In nucleotides, the CDR3 is TGTGCCAGCAGCTTAGTCGGCTACGAGCAGTACTTC. Amino acid sequence: CASSLVGYEQYF.

V gene TRBV5-4 combines with J gene TRBJ2-7; D not resolved. The CDR3 is 15 amino acids. V shed 3 bases and J shed 2 bases, with 15 bases lying between them. Germline CDR1 SGHNT, CDR2 YYREEE (reference sequence). The DNA for the CDR3 is TGTGCCAGCAGCTCTTTCTCGCGGCGCGCCTACGAGCAGTACTTC. It specifies CASSSFSRRAYEQYF. The full variable domain, in which reference TRBV5-4 and TRBJ2-7 provide the parts outside the CDR3, is ETGVTQSPTHLIKTRGQQVTLRCSSQSGHNTVSWYQQALGQGPQFIFQYYREEENGRGNFPPRFSGLQFPNYSSELNVNALELDDSALYLCASSSFSRRAYEQYFGPGTRLTVT.

This sequence joins TRBV5-1 and TRBJ2-7; D not resolved. Per germline, CDR1 SGHRS and CDR2 YFSETQ. Trimming pared 2 bases from V and 1 base from J, leaving 7 bases between. The CDR3 contains 13 residues. The CDR3 loop is CASSFTMSYEQYF. CDR3 DNA sequence: TGCGCCAGCAGCTTCACGATGTCCTACGAGCAGTACTTC.

With respect to this clone: This CDR3 is also generated by other DNA sequences in the sample. This chain uses TRBV5-1 with TRBJ2-7; weak D call: TRBD2 (5 bases). This CDR3 region has 13 residues. Between the trimmed V and J ends, which lost 0 bases and 1 base, there was a span of 5 bases. Germline V gene data show CDR1 as SGHRS and CDR2 as YFSETQ. The CDR3 bases are TGCGCCAGCAGCTTGGCGGGGTCCTACGAGCAGTACTTC. Amino acid sequence: CASSLAGSYEQYF.

V usage is TRBV28 and J usage is TRBJ2-4; unclear D gene. Germline values: CDR1 MDHEN, CDR2 SYDVKM. The CDR3 is 20 amino acids. V was trimmed by 0 bases and J by 4 bases, leaving 25 bases between them. Here the CDR3 DNA reads TGTGCCAGCAGTTTATGGAGCGTTAAAAGAACCCACCGTCCAAAAAACATTCAGTACTTC. Its translation: CASSLWSVKRTHRPKNIQYF.

J is TRBJ2-4 and V is TRBV30, with D perhaps TRBD1 (6 bases). Trimming pared 3 bases from V and 2 bases from J, leaving 8 bases between. This CDR3 is built from 13 residues. Germline values: CDR1 GTSNPN, CDR2 SVGIG (reference sequence). The CDR3 here is CAWRGASKNIQYF. CDR3 in DNA: TGTGCCTGGAGGGGGGCGTCCAAAAACATTCAGTACTTC.